The clone carrying this T cell receptor beta chain was seen ten or more times. The sample is drawn from a study of T-cell memory formation after mild COVID-19. 5'RACE primed at constant segments yielded TCR alpha and TCR beta cDNA libraries bearing sample barcodes and UMIs. TCRdb processed the 5' RACE reads anew with MiXCR; each CDR3 protein has one entry. The sample shows about 260,000 distinct CDR3 sequences, 15% to 20% of them seen only once. CDR3 size: 17 residues. Germline CDR1 SGHNT, CDR2 YYREEE (reference sequence). The junction had 6 bases not matched to a gene; V was cut back by 0 bases and J by 5 bases.

The J gene is TRBJ2-5, the V gene TRBV5-4, with 14 nucleotides matching TRBD2. The sequenced sample was PBMCs or a T cell subset sorted from them (not recorded which). The TCR sequence derives from a man aged 18 to 29 who had mild COVID-19 (a few samples of this study predate the infection). Cell type and time point are not known. In DNA form, the CDR3 reads TGTGCCAGCAGCTTGGGGGGACTAGCGGGGGCCGGGGAGACCCAGTACTTC. This sequence encodes CASSLGGLAGAGETQYF. Full variable domain (rest looked up from reference TRBV5-4 and TRBJ2-5): ETGVTQSPTHLIKTRGQQVTLRCSSQSGHNTVSWYQQALGQGPQFIFQYYREEENGRGNFPPRFSGLQFPNYSSELNVNALELDDSALYLCASSLGGLAGAGETQYFGPGTRLLVL.